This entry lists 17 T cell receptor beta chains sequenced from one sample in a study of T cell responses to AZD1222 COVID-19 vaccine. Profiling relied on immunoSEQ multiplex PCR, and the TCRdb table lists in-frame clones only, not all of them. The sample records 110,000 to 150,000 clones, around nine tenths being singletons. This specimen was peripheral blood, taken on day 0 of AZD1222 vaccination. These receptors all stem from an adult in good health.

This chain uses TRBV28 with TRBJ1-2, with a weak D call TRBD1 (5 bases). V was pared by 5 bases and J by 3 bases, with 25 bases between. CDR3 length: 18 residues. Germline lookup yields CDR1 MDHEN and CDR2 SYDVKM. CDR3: CASSKVEALHRSDYGYTF. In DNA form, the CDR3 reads TGTGCCAGCAGTAAAGTTGAGGCGCTCCACAGGTCAGACTATGGCTACACCTTC.

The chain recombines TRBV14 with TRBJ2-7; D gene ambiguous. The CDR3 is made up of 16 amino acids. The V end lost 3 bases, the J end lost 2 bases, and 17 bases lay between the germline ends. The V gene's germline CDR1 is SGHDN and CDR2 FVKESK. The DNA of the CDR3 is TGTGCCAGCAGCCATCTCGAGCTAGGCCGAACCTACGAGCAGTACTTC. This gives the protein CASSHLELGRTYEQYF.

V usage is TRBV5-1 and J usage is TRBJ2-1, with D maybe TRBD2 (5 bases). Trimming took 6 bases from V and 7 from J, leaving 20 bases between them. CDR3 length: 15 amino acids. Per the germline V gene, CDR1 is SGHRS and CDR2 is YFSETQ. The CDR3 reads CASTIDGEEANEQFF. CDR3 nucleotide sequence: TGCGCCAGCACCATAGACGGGGAAGAAGCGAATGAGCAGTTCTTC.

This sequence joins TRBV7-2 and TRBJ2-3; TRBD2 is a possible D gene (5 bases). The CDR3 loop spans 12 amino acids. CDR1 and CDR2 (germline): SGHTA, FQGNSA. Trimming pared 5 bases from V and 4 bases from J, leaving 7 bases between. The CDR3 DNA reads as TGTGCCAGCAGCCGGACTTCAGATACGCAGTATTTT. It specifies CASSRTSDTQYF.

The CDR3 protein is CASRTENTGELFF. In DNA form, the CDR3 reads TGTGCCAGCCGGACAGAGAACACCGGGGAGCTGTTTTTT. V gene TRBV9 combines with J gene TRBJ2-2, with a tentative D call TRBD1 (6 bases). The CDR3 runs to 13 residues. CDR1 is SGDLS and CDR2 is YYNGEE in the germline V gene. Trimming took 7 bases from V and 1 from J, leaving 8 bases between them.

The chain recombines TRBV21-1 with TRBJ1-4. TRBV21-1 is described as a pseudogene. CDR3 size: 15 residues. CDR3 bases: TGTGCCAGCAGCATTCTCGGGACCCCAGATGAAAAACTGTTTTTT. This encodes CASSILGTPDEKLFF.

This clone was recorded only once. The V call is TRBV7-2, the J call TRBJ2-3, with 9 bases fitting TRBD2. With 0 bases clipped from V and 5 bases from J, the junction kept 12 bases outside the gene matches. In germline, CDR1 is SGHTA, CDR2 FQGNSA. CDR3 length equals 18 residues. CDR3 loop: CASSLALALAGKEDTQYF. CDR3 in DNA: TGTGCCAGCAGCTTAGCCCTCGCCCTAGCGGGGAAAGAAGATACGCAGTATTTT.

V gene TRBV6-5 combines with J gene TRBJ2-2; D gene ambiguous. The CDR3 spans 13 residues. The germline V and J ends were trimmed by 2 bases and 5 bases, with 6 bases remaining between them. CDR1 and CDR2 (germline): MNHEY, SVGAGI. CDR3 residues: CASSYPETGELFF. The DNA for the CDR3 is TGTGCCAGCAGTTACCCGGAAACCGGGGAGCTGTTTTTT.

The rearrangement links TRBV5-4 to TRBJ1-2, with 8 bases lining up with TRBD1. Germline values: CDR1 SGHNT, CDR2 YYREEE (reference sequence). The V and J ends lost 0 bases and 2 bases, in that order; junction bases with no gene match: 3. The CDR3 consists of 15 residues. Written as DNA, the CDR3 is TGTGCCAGCAGCTTGGAACCAGGGGGCAACTATGGCTACACCTTC. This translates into CASSLEPGGNYGYTF.

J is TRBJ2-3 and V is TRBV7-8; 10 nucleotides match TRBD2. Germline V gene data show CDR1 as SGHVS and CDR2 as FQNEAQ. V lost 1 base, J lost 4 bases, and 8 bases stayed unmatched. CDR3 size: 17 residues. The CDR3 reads CASSLEALAGVSDTQYF. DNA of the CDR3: TGTGCCAGCAGCTTAGAAGCCCTAGCGGGAGTGTCAGATACGCAGTATTTT.

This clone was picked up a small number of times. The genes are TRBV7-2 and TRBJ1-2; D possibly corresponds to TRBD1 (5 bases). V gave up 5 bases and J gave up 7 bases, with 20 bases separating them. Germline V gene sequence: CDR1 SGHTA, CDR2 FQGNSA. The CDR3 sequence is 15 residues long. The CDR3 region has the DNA TGTGCCAGCAGCCAGAGGGGCAGGCCGGGTCCTGGCTACACCTTC. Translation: CASSQRGRPGPGYTF.

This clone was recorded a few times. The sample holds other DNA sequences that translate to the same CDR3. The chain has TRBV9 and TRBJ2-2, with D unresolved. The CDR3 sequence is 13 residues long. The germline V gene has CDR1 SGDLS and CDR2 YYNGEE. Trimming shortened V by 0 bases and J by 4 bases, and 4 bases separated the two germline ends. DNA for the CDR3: TGTGCCAGCAGCGTAGATGGCACCGGGGAGCTGTTTTTT. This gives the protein CASSVDGTGELFF.

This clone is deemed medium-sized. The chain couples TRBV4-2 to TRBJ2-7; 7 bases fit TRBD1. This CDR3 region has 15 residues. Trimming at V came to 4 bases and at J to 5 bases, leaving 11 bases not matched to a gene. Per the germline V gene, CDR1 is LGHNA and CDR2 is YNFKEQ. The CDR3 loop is CASSPVGTASDEQYF. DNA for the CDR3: TGTGCCAGCAGCCCAGTCGGGACAGCGAGTGACGAGCAGTACTTC.

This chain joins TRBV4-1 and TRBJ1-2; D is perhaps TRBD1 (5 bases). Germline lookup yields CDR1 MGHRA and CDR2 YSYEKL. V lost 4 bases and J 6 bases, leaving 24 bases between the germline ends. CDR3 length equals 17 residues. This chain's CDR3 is CASSPRYGGGSRDGYTF. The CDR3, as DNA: TGCGCCAGCAGCCCAAGATATGGGGGGGGGTCAAGGGATGGCTACACCTTC.

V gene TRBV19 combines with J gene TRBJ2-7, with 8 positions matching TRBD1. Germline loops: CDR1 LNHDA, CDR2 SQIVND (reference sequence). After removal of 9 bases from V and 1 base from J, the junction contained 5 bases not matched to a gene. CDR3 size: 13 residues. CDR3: CASGTGKSYEQYF. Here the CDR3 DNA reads TGTGCCAGCGGGACAGGCAAATCCTACGAGCAGTACTTC. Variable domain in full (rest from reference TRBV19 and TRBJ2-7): DGGITQSPKYLFRKEGQNVTLSCEQNLNHDAMYWYRQDPGQGLRLIYYSQIVNDFQKGDIAEGYSVSREKKESFPLTVTSAQKNPTAFYLCASGTGKSYEQYFGPGTRLTVT.

The CDR3 bases are TGTGCCGGAGCGATGGCCGTCTATGGCTACACCTTC. Amino acids: CAGAMAVYGYTF. The chain couples TRBV30 to TRBJ1-2; D unclear. Germline V gene sequence: CDR1 GTSNPN, CDR2 SVGIG (reference sequence). This CDR3 comprises 12 residues. V was shortened by 8 bases and J by 4 bases, with 14 bases between the two germline ends.

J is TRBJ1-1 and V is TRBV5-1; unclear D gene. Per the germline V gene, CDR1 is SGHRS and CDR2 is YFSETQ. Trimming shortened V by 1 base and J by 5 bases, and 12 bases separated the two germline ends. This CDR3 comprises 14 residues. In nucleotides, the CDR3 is TGCGCCAGCAGCTTGAGTAGCAAGATGACTGAAGCTTTCTTT. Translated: CASSLSSKMTEAFF.